This T cell receptor (beta chain) emerged from a study of early T cells in non-severe SARS-CoV-2 infection. A single record per CDR3 protein comes from TCRdb applying MiXCR to the 5' RACE reads. The sample contains about 31,000 distinct CDR3 sequences, around 7% of which appear only once. V lost 4 bases and J lost 5, with 9 bases in between. The V gene's germline CDR1 is SGHTA and CDR2 FQGTGA. This CDR3 is 13 amino acids long. This chain joins TRBV7-3 and TRBJ2-1; no clear D gene. Sequenced here: whole blood, sampled at baseline. The receptor comes from an adult who was a healthcare worker with PCR-confirmed SARS-CoV-2 infection or an uninfected control (not recorded which). The CDR3 sequence: CASSSSPNNEQFF. In DNA form, the CDR3 reads TGTGCCAGCAGCTCCTCCCCAAACAATGAGCAGTTCTTC.